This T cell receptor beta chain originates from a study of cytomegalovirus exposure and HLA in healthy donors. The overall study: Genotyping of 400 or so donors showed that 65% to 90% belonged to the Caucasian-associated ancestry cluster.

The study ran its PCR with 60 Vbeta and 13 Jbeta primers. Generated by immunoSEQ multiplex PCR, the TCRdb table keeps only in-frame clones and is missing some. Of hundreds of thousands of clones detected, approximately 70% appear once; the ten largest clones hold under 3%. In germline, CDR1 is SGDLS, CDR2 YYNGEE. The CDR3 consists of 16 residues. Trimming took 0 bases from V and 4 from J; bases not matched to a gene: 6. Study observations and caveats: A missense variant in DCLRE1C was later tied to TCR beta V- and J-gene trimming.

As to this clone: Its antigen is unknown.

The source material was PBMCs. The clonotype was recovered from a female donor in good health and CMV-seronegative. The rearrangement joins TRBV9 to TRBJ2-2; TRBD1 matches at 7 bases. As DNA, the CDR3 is TGTGCCAGCAGCGTAGAAGAGAGGACAGGCACCGGGGAGCTGTTTTTT. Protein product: CASSVEERTGTGELFF.